These 20 T cell receptor beta chains were sequenced from one sample in a study of shared clonotypes between healthy human individuals. The data were produced by immunoSEQ multiplex PCR, yet TCRdb's version contains in-frame clones alone and is incomplete. The data show 2 million to 2.5 million clones, more than 85% seen once. The sample consisted of naive CD4+ T cells from PBMCs. Described subset: CD45RA+ positively selected. The receptors come from a man aged 18 to 29 in good health. Some clones in this sample may be carry-over from other donors' samples.

This clone was recorded only once. This chain joins TRBV9 and TRBJ2-2; D may be TRBD2 (6 bases). The CDR3 covers 13 residues. Germline CDR1 reads SGDLS; CDR2 reads YYNGEE. Trimming shortened V by 7 bases and J by 7 bases, and 14 bases separated the two germline ends. CDR3 residues: CASAAGTVGELFF. The CDR3 nucleotides are TGTGCCAGCGCGGCGGGAACGGTCGGGGAGCTGTTTTTT.

The rearrangement joins TRBV6-1 to TRBJ1-3, with D unclear. CDR3 size: 15 residues. The germline V and J ends were trimmed by 10 bases and 0 bases, with 16 bases remaining between them. Per the germline V gene, CDR1 is MNHNS and CDR2 is SASEGT. The CDR3 is CATRIAGSSGNTIYF. The CDR3 DNA sequence: TGTGCCACCCGGATCGCGGGGAGCTCTGGAAACACCATATATTTT.

About this clone: Other DNA sequences from this sample encode an identical CDR3 as well. This sequence joins TRBV5-1 and TRBJ2-7; no clear D. Trimming shortened V by 0 bases and J by 0 bases, and 10 bases separated the two germline ends. From germline, CDR1 is SGHRS and CDR2 YFSETQ. The length of the CDR3 is 15 residues. The CDR3 bases are TGCGCCAGCAGCTTGGGCCCAACAAGCTCCTACGAGCAGTACTTC. Its protein product is CASSLGPTSSYEQYF. The complete variable domain, with remaining parts taken from reference TRBV5-1 and TRBJ2-7, reads KAGVTQTPRYLIKTRGQQVTLSCSPISGHRSVSWYQQTPGQGLQFLFEYFSETQRNKGNFPGRFSGRQFSNSRSEMNVSTLELGDSALYLCASSLGPTSSYEQYFGPGTRLTVT.

For this clone: This sample also contains other DNA sequences that code for the same CDR3. The chain recombines TRBV6-6 with TRBJ2-2; TRBD2 agrees at 7 bases. With 11 bases clipped from V and 5 bases from J, the junction kept 2 bases outside the gene matches. This CDR3 contains 11 residues. The V gene's germline CDR1 is MNHNY and CDR2 SVGAGI (reference sequence). CDR3 sequence reads: CASGGTGELFF. In DNA, the CDR3 is TGTGCCTCCGGGGGGACCGGGGAGCTGTTTTTT.

J is TRBJ1-5 and V is TRBV5-8; D remains ambiguous. Germline CDR1 and CDR2: SGHTS and YDEGEE. The CDR3 length is 15 residues. Trimming left V 0 bases short and J 1 base short, with 8 bases between. CDR3 in amino acids: CASSLGQISNQPQHF. The CDR3 coding sequence is TGTGCCAGCAGCTTGGGGCAGATAAGCAATCAGCCCCAGCATTTT. The whole variable domain, filled in from reference TRBV5-8 and TRBJ1-5, reads EAGVTQSPTHLIKTRGQQATLRCSPISGHTSVYWYQQALGLGLQFLLWYDEGEERNRGNFPPRFSGRQFPNYSSELNVNALELEDSALYLCASSLGQISNQPQHFGDGTRLSIL.

Remarks on this clone: The same CDR3 is also encoded by other DNA sequences in this sample. The chain couples TRBV5-5 to TRBJ1-2; no firm D call. The CDR3 has 12 residues. The germline gives CDR1 SGHKS, CDR2 YYEKEE (reference sequence). The V gene lost 2 bases and the J gene lost 0 bases, with 2 bases spanning the gap. The CDR3 DNA is TGTGCCAGCAGCTTAGCTAACTATGGCTACACCTTC. Its protein is CASSLANYGYTF.

V is TRBV5-1 and J is TRBJ1-1; no clear D. Trimming removed 4 bases from V and 1 base from J, with 8 bases in between. The CDR3 is 13 amino acids. Germline V lookup: CDR1 SGHRS, CDR2 YFSETQ. The CDR3: CASSRTENTEAFF. CDR3 coding DNA: TGCGCCAGCAGCCGGACGGAGAACACTGAAGCTTTCTTT.

J is TRBJ2-2 and V is TRBV5-4, with 7 bases aligning to TRBD2. J lost 2 bases, V lost 4 bases, and 5 bases had no gene match. CDR3 length: 15 residues. Germline-derived CDR1 and CDR2 are SGHNT and YYREEE (reference sequence). The CDR3 reads CASSPGGINTGELFF. The CDR3 DNA reads as TGTGCCAGCAGCCCCGGGGGGATTAACACCGGGGAGCTGTTTTTT.

The rearrangement links TRBV4-2 to TRBJ1-1; D uncertain. The ends were cut back, 0 bases at V and 6 bases at J, with 11 bases in the middle. This CDR3 has 14 residues. The V gene's germline CDR1 is LGHNA and CDR2 YNFKEQ. DNA for the CDR3: TGTGCCAGCAGCCAAGATGCCCAGTTCTCTGAAGCTTTCTTT. It yields the protein CASSQDAQFSEAFF.

The chain links TRBV7-9 to TRBJ2-7; D is tentatively TRBD1 or TRBD2 (5 bases each). CDR3 length: 15 residues. Germline V gene lookup returns CDR1 SEHNR and CDR2 FQNEAQ (reference sequence). Trimming pared 3 bases from V and 2 bases from J, leaving 14 bases between. As DNA, the CDR3 is TGTGCCAGCAGCTTCACCGGGACGAATGCCTACGAGCAGTACTTC. Its translation: CASSFTGTNAYEQYF. Variable domain in full (rest from reference TRBV7-9 and TRBJ2-7): DTGVSQNPRHKITKRGQNVTFRCDPISEHNRLYWYRQTLGQGPEFLTYFQNEAQLEKSRLLSDRFSAERPKGSFSTLEIQRTEQGDSAMYLCASSFTGTNAYEQYFGPGTRLTVT.

This sequence joins TRBV28 and TRBJ2-7, with TRBD2 matching over 13 bases. The CDR3 is 18 amino acids. CDR1 MDHEN and CDR2 SYDVKM come from the germline V gene. The trim removed 6 bases at V and 4 bases at J, leaving 15 bases unmatched. Written as DNA, the CDR3 is TGTGCCAGCAGGAAGGGGGGACTAGCGGGATCCCGTTCGTACGAGCAGTACTTC. It encodes CASRKGGLAGSRSYEQYF.

The chain is built from TRBV5-4 and TRBJ2-7, with 9 bases that match TRBD2. The V segment lost 4 bases and the J segment 2 bases; nucleotides outside the gene matches: 13. Germline lookup yields CDR1 SGHNT and CDR2 YYREEE (reference sequence). The CDR3 runs to 17 residues. CDR3 DNA: TGTGCCAGCAGCCCGGTAGTGGCGGGAGGGACTACCTACGAGCAGTACTTC. Translation: CASSPVVAGGTTYEQYF.

The rearrangement joins TRBV28 to TRBJ1-5, with unresolved D. V gave up 3 bases and J gave up 0 bases, with 9 bases separating them. CDR3 length: 15 residues. Per the germline V gene, CDR1 is MDHEN and CDR2 is SYDVKM. The CDR3 protein is CASSFRDYSNQPQHF. The CDR3 DNA sequence: TGTGCCAGCAGTTTCAGAGATTATAGCAATCAGCCCCAGCATTTT.

The rearrangement uses TRBV30 and TRBJ1-3; D may be TRBD1 (6 bases). V was clipped by 2 bases and J by 0 bases, with 11 bases between them. The V gene's germline CDR1 is GTSNPN and CDR2 SVGIG (reference sequence). The CDR3 consists of 15 residues. CDR3 region: CAWSPTGLSGNTIYF. The CDR3 coding sequence is TGTGCCTGGAGTCCCACAGGGCTCTCTGGAAACACCATATATTTT.

This clone was counted a single time. This CDR3 reads CASSFEGGLAKNIQYF. In DNA, the CDR3 is TGTGCCAGCAGCTTTGAGGGCGGACTAGCCAAAAACATTCAGTACTTC. This chain links TRBV7-9 with TRBJ2-4, with D perhaps TRBD2 (5 bases). Trimming took 3 bases from V and 0 from J, leaving 12 bases between them. Germline CDR1 reads SEHNR; CDR2 reads FQNEAQ (reference sequence). The CDR3 is 16 residues long.

The chain couples TRBV14 to TRBJ1-2; TRBD1 agrees at 9 bases. The CDR3 loop spans 14 amino acids. Germline CDR1 is SGHDN and CDR2 is FVKESK. The V segment lost 0 bases and the J segment 14 bases; nucleotides outside the gene matches: 10. Here the CDR3 reads CASSQDLRTGASTF. In DNA form, the CDR3 reads TGTGCCAGCAGCCAAGATCTCAGGACAGGGGCTTCGACCTTC.

V is TRBV5-6 and J is TRBJ1-1; 11 bases are shared with TRBD1. V trimming: 4 bases; J trimming: 6 bases; junction bases outside the gene matches: 5. Germline loops: CDR1 SGHDT, CDR2 YYEEEE. The CDR3 runs to 14 residues. The CDR3 DNA reads as TGTGCCAGCAGCCGGGGACAGGGGGTCTCTGAAGCTTTCTTT. Translated: CASSRGQGVSEAFF.

Only one count was recorded for this clone. The chain is built from TRBV5-5 and TRBJ2-7; no clear D gene. The CDR3 is 14 amino acids. V shed 0 bases and J shed 2 bases, with 9 bases lying between them. Germline V gene lookup returns CDR1 SGHKS and CDR2 YYEKEE (reference sequence). The CDR3 nucleotides read TGTGCCAGCAGCTTGGGTGCGGACCCCTACGAGCAGTACTTC. Its protein product is CASSLGADPYEQYF. Combining the CDR3 with reference TRBV5-5 and TRBJ2-7 gives the whole variable domain DAGVTQSPTHLIKTRGQQVTLRCSPISGHKSVSWYQQVLGQGPQFIFQYYEKEERGRGNFPDRFSARQFPNYSSELNVNALLLGDSALYLCASSLGADPYEQYFGPGTRLTVT.

V gene TRBV2 combines with J gene TRBJ2-2; D perhaps matches TRBD1 (5 bases). The CDR3 totals 15 residues. With 8 bases removed from V and 4 bases from J, the gap between germline ends came to 17 bases. From germline, CDR1 is SNHLY and CDR2 FYNNEI. CDR3 nucleotides: TGTGCCAGCTCGCAACAGGTGGTGGGCACCGGGGAGCTGTTTTTT. It translates to CASSQQVVGTGELFF.

This sequence joins TRBV7-3 and TRBJ1-1; possible D gene TRBD1, 6 bases. The CDR3 spans 17 residues. CDR1 SGHTA and CDR2 FQGTGA come from the germline V gene. V was shortened by 0 bases and J by 4 bases, with 18 bases between the two germline ends. Here the CDR3 reads CASSLTNTGNRFTEAFF. The DNA of the CDR3 is TGTGCCAGCAGCTTAACGAACACAGGGAATAGGTTCACTGAAGCTTTCTTT.